These 9 T cell receptor beta chains were all obtained from the same sample, sequenced in a study of T-cell memory formation after mild COVID-19. MiXCR, applied by TCRdb to the 5' RACE reads, yields one record per CDR3 protein. The sample lists hundreds of thousands of distinct CDR3 sequences, 20% occurring once. Material: PBMCs or a T cell subset sorted from them (not recorded which). Receptors were obtained from an adult woman who had mild COVID-19 (a few samples of this study predate the infection). Cell type and time point are not known.

The chain combines TRBV4-3 with TRBJ2-1, with TRBD2 matching over 7 bases. The ends lost 2 bases at V and 5 bases at J; junction bases unmatched: 12. The germline V gene encodes CDR1 LGHNA and CDR2 YSLEER. The CDR3 is 17 residues long. For the CDR3, the DNA is TGCGCCAGCAGCCAACCTCCCGGCGGGAGTTTCAACAATGAGCAGTTCTTC. This gives the protein CASSQPPGGSFNNEQFF.

This clonotype was counted between two and nine times. The rearrangement joins TRBV11-3 to TRBJ2-2; D remains ambiguous. This CDR3 has 16 residues. V dropped 6 bases and J dropped 3 bases, with 17 bases sitting between them. Germline CDR1 SGHNT, CDR2 YENEEA. The CDR3 loop reads CASSPGGIYHTGELFF. The DNA for the CDR3 is TGTGCCAGCAGTCCAGGTGGGATCTACCACACCGGGGAGCTGTTTTTT.

In the case of this clonotype: Relative to the germline gene, one junction end is altered; a read error may explain this. The J gene is TRBJ2-5, the V gene TRBV5-6; TRBD1 matches 7 bases. CDR1 and CDR2 from the germline V gene are SGHDT and YYEEEE. The CDR3 has 11 residues. CDR3 nucleotide sequence: TGTGCCAGCAGCTTCGAGACAGGGCGGGACTTC. Translated, it gives CASSFETGRDF.

The chain joins TRBV2 to TRBJ2-1; tentatively, D is TRBD1 (6 bases). CDR1 and CDR2 (germline): SNHLY, FYNNEI. CDR3 length: 13 residues. V was trimmed by 6 bases and J by 6 bases, leaving 12 bases between them. The CDR3 protein is CASRVEGGNEQFF. As DNA, the CDR3 is TGTGCCAGCAGGGTAGAAGGGGGCAATGAGCAGTTCTTC.

This clonotype was counted a few times. The chain is built from TRBV5-1 and TRBJ2-3; possibly TRBD1 for D (5 bases). Germline CDR1 reads SGHRS; CDR2 reads YFSETQ. Trimming pared 4 bases from V and 1 base from J, leaving 16 bases between. This CDR3 is 16 amino acids long. The CDR3 loop is CASSPDPGRGTDTQYF. CDR3 in DNA: TGCGCCAGCAGCCCCGACCCCGGCAGGGGCACAGATACGCAGTATTTT.

A few counts support this clonotype. V is TRBV6-6 and J is TRBJ1-2, with D hard to call. Germline-derived CDR1 and CDR2 are MNHNY and SVGAGI (reference sequence). Trimming removed 6 bases at V and 5 bases at J, with 16 bases between. The CDR3 runs 14 residues. The CDR3 DNA reads TGTGCCAGCAGCCCAGTTGCGGGTTGGTATGGCTACACCTTC. Translated: CASSPVAGWYGYTF.

This clonotype appeared a few times. The chain carries TRBV11-2 and TRBJ2-1; 8 bases map to TRBD1. Germline V gene lookup returns CDR1 SGHAT and CDR2 FQNNGV. J gave up 4 bases and V 8 bases, and 7 bases lay outside the gene matches. The CDR3 has 14 residues. CDR3 protein: CASHSRQGYNEQFF. The CDR3 DNA follows: TGTGCCAGCCATTCTCGACAGGGGTACAATGAGCAGTTCTTC.

This clonotype was picked up a small number of times. The V call is TRBV29-1, the J call TRBJ2-1; D possibly uses TRBD1 or TRBD2 (5 bases each). V was pared by 6 bases and J by 7 bases, with 16 bases between. The CDR3 sequence is 13 residues long. The germline CDR1 and CDR2 sequences are SQVTM and ANQGSEA. The CDR3: CSVGIGTPNEQFF. Written as DNA, the CDR3 is TGCAGCGTGGGGATTGGGACCCCTAATGAGCAGTTCTTC.

J is TRBJ2-4 and V is TRBV7-2; D uncertain. Trimming removed 2 bases at V and 0 bases at J, with 11 bases between. The CDR3 loop spans 16 amino acids. Germline CDR1 and CDR2: SGHTA and FQGNSA. The CDR3 sequence: CASSLPGVVAKNIQYF. In DNA form, the CDR3 reads TGTGCCAGCAGCTTACCTGGAGTAGTAGCCAAAAACATTCAGTACTTC.